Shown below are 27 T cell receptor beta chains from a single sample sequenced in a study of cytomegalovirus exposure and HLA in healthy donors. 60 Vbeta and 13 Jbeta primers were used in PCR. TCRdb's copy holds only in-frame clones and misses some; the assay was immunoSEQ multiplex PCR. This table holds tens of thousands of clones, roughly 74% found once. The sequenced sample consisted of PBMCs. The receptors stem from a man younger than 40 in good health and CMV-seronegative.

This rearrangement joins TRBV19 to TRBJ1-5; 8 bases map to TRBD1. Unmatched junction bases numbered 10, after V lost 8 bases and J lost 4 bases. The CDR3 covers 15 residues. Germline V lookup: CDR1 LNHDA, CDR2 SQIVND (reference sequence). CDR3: CASVDRTGHNQPQHF. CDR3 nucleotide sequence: TGTGCCAGTGTAGACCGGACAGGGCATAATCAGCCCCAGCATTTT.

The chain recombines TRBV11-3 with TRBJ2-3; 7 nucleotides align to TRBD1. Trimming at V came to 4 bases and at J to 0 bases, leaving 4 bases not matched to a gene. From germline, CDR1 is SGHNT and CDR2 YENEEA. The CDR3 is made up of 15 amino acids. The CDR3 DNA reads TGTGCCAGCAGCTCCCGGGACAGAAGCACAGATACGCAGTATTTT. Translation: CASSSRDRSTDTQYF.

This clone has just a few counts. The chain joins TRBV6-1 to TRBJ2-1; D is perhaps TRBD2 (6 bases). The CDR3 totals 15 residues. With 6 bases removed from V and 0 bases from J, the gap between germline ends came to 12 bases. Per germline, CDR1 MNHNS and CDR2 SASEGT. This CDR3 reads CASRGLASSYNEQFF. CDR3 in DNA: TGTGCCAGCAGGGGACTTGCGAGCTCCTACAATGAGCAGTTCTTC.

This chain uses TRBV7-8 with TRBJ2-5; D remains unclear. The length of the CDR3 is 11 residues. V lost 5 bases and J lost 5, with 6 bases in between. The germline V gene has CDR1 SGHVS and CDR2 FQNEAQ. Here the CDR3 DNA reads TGTGCCAGCAGCCCGCGCGAGACCCAGTACTTC. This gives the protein CASSPRETQYF.

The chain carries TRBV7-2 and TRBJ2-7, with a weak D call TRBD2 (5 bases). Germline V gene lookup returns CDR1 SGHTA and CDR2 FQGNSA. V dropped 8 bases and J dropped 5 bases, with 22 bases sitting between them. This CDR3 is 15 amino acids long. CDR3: CASARGGVFDHEQYF. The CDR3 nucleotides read TGTGCCAGCGCCCGAGGAGGTGTCTTCGACCACGAGCAGTACTTC.

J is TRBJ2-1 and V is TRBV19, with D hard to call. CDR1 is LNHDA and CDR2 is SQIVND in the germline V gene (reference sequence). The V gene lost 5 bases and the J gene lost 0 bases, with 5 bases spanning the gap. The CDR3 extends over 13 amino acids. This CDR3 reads CASSPYSYNEQFF. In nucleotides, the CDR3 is TGTGCCAGTAGTCCCTACTCCTACAATGAGCAGTTCTTC. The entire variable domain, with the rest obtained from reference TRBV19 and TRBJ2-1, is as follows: DGGITQSPKYLFRKEGQNVTLSCEQNLNHDAMYWYRQDPGQGLRLIYYSQIVNDFQKGDIAEGYSVSREKKESFPLTVTSAQKNPTAFYLCASSPYSYNEQFFGPGTRLTVL.

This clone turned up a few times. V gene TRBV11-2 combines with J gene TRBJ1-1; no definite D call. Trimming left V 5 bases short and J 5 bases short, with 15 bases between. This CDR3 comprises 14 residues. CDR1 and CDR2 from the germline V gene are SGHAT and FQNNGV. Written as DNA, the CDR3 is TGTGCCAGCAGCCCGGTAATAGGAGGGACTGAAGCTTTCTTT. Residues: CASSPVIGGTEAFF.

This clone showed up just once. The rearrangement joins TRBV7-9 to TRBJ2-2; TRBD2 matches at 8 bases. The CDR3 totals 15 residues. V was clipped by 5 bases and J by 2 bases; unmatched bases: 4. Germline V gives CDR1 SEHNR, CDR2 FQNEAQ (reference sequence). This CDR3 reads CASSPAGVNTGELFF. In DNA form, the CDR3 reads TGTGCCAGCAGCCCAGCGGGAGTAAACACCGGGGAGCTGTTTTTT.

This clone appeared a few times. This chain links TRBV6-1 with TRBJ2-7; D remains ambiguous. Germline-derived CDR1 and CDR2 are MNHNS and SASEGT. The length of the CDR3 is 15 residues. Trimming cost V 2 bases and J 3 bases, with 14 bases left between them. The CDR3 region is CASSESPPGFYEQYF. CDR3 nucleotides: TGTGCCAGCAGTGAATCCCCTCCCGGGTTCTACGAGCAGTACTTC.

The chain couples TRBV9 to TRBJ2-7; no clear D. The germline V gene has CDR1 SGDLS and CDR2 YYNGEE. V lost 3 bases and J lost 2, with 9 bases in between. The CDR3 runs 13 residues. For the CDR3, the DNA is TGTGCCAGCAGCGACTCCGGAGCCTACGAGCAGTACTTC. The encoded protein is CASSDSGAYEQYF.

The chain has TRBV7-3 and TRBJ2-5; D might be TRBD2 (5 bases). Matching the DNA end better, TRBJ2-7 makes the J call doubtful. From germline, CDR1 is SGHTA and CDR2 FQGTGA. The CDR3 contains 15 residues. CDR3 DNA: TGTGCCAGCAGCTTAGGCGGGCCTCCTTTCTACGAGCAGTACTTC. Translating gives CASSLGGPPFYEQYF.

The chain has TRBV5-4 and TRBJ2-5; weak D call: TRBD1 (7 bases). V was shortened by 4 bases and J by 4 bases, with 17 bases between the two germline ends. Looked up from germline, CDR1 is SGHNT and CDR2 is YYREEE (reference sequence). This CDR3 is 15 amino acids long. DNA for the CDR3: TGTGCCAGCAGCCTAGGACAGGAGGGGGCAGAGACCCAGTACTTC. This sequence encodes CASSLGQEGAETQYF.

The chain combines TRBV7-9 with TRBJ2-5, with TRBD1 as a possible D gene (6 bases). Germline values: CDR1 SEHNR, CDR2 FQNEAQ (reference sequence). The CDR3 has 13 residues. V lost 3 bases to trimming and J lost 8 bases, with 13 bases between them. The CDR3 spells CASSLTGAGTQYF. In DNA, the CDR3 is TGTGCCAGCAGCTTGACAGGTGCCGGAACCCAGTACTTC. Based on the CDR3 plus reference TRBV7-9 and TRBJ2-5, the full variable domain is DTGVSQNPRHKITKRGQNVTFRCDPISEHNRLYWYRQTLGQGPEFLTYFQNEAQLEKSRLLSDRFSAERPKGSFSTLEIQRTEQGDSAMYLCASSLTGAGTQYFGPGTRLLVL.

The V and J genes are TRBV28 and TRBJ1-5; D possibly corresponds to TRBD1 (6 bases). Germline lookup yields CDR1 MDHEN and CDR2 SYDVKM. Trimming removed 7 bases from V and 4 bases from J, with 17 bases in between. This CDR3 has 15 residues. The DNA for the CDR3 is TGTGCCAGCACTACTACCGGGACACGGAATCAGCCCCAGCATTTT. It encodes CASTTTGTRNQPQHF.

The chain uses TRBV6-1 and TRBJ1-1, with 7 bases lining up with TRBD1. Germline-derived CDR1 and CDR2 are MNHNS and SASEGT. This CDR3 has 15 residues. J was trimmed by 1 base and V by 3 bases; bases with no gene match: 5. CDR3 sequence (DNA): TGTGCCAGCAGTGACCGACACAGGGGGAACACTGAAGCTTTCTTT. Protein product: CASSDRHRGNTEAFF.

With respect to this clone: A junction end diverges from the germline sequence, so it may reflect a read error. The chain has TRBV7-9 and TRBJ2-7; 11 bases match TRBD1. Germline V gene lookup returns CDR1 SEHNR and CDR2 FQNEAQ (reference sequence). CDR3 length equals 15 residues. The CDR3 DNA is TGTTCCAGCAGCTTAGCTGGGACAGGGGGCTACGAGCAGTACTTC. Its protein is CSSSLAGTGGYEQYF. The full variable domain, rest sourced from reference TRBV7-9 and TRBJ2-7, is DTGVSQNPRHKITKRGQNVTFRCDPISEHNRLYWYRQTLGQGPEFLTYFQNEAQLEKSRLLSDRFSAERPKGSFSTLEIQRTEQGDSAMYLCSSSLAGTGGYEQYFGPGTRLTVT.

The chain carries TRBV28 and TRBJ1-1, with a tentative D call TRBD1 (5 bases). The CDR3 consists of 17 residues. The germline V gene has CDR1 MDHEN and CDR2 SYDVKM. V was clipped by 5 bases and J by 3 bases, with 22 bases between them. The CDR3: CASSQETLLEGDTEAFF. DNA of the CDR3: TGTGCCAGCAGTCAGGAGACCCTCCTTGAAGGGGACACTGAAGCTTTCTTT.

The CDR3: CASSFNRPGQGEGYTF. Here the CDR3 DNA reads TGTGCCAGCAGCTTCAACCGACCGGGACAGGGAGAGGGCTACACCTTC. The chain uses TRBV7-2 and TRBJ1-2; 9 bases map to TRBD1. Per germline, CDR1 SGHTA and CDR2 FQGNSA. V dropped 3 bases and J dropped 8; count of bases not matched to a gene: 13. This CDR3 comprises 16 residues.

CDR3 nucleotide sequence: TGCAGCGTTGCACAGGGGGCTTCCGAGCAGTACTTC. It specifies CSVAQGASEQYF. The gene calls are TRBV29-1 and TRBJ2-7, with TRBD1 matching over 9 bases. The CDR3 extends over 12 amino acids. J gave up 6 bases and V 4 bases, and 4 bases lay outside the gene matches. The germline V gene encodes CDR1 SQVTM and CDR2 ANQGSEA.

The CDR3 loop reads CASRSQEKLFF. The DNA for the CDR3 is TGTGCCAGCAGGTCCCAAGAAAAACTGTTTTTT. This chain links TRBV6-8 with TRBJ1-4; unclear D gene. V was cut by 6 bases and J by 8 bases, with 7 bases left in between. The CDR3 length is 11 residues. Germline lookup yields CDR1 MNHGY and CDR2 SAAAGT.

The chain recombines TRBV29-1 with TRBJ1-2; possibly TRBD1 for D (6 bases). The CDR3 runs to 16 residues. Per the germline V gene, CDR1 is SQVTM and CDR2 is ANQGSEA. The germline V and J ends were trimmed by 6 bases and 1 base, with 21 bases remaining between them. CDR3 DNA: TGCAGCGTGGTCCCATTACAGGGTCCCCGTAACTATGGCTACACCTTC. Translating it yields CSVVPLQGPRNYGYTF.

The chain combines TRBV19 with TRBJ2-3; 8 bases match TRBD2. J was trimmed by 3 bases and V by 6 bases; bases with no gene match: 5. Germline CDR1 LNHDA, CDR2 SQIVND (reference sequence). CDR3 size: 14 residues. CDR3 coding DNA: TGTGCCAGTAGGGGCGGGGGGTGGACAGATACGCAGTATTTT. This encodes CASRGGGWTDTQYF.

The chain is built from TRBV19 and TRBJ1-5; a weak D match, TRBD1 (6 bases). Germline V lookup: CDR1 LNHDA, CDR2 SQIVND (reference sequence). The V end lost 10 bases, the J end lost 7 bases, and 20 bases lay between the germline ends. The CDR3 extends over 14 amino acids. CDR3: CATWGQQPGQPQHF. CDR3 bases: TGTGCCACCTGGGGGCAGCAGCCAGGACAGCCCCAGCATTTT.

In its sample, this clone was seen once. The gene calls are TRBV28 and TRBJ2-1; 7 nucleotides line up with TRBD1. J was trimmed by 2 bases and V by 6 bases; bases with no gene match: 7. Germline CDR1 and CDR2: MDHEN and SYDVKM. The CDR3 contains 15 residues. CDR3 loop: CASRVRGQAYNEQFF. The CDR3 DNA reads TGTGCCAGCAGAGTCCGAGGACAGGCCTACAATGAGCAGTTCTTC. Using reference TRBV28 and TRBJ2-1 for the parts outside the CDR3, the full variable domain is DVKVTQSSRYLVKRTGEKVFLECVQDMDHENMFWYRQDPGLGLRLIYFSYDVKMKEKGDIPEGYSVSREKKERFSLILESASTNQTSMYLCASRVRGQAYNEQFFGPGTRLTVL.

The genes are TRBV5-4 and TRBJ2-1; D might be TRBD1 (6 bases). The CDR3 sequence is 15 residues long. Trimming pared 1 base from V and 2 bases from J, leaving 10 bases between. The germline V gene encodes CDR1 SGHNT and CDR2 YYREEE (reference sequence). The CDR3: CASSLNGGPYNEQFF. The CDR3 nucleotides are TGTGCCAGCAGCTTGAATGGGGGCCCCTACAATGAGCAGTTCTTC.

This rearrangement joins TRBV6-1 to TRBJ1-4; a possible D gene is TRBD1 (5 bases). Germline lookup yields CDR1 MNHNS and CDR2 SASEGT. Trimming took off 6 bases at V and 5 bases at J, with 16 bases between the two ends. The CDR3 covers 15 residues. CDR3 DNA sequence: TGTGCCAGCAGCAATTGGGGCAGACAGAATGAAAAACTGTTTTTT. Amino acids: CASSNWGRQNEKLFF.

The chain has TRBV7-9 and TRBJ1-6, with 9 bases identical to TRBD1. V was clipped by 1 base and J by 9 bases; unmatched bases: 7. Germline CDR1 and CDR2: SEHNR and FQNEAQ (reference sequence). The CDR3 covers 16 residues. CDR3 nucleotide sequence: TGTGCCAGCAGCTTAGGAACCGGACAGGGGCTTTCACCCCTCCACTTT. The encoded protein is CASSLGTGQGLSPLHF.